Presented here are 27 T cell receptor beta chains from one specimen sequenced in a study of immune cell composition in non-small cell lung cancer. Sequenced by immunoSEQ multiplex PCR; TCRdb stores in-frame clones only, minus some. The profile covers about 4,300 clones, with approximately 76% appearing a single time and approximately 10% taken by the ten largest. The material sequenced was lung tumor tissue. The receptors derive from a human donor with non-small cell lung cancer.

The V gene is TRBV6-5, the J gene TRBJ2-1; weak D call: TRBD2 (5 bases). The CDR3 loop spans 14 amino acids. In germline, CDR1 is MNHEY, CDR2 SVGAGI. Trimming shortened V by 7 bases and J by 0 bases, and 10 bases separated the two germline ends. The chain's CDR3 is CASKGLISYNEQFF. CDR3 bases: TGTGCCAGCAAAGGACTGATCTCCTACAATGAGCAGTTCTTC.

This chain connects TRBV28 to TRBJ1-1, with a weak D call TRBD1 (5 bases). In germline, CDR1 is MDHEN, CDR2 SYDVKM. This CDR3 has 13 amino acids. V dropped 7 bases and J dropped 0 bases, with 9 bases sitting between them. This chain's CDR3 is CASMYRLNTEAFF. The CDR3 DNA reads as TGTGCCAGCATGTACAGGTTGAACACTGAAGCTTTCTTT.

V and J are TRBV27 and TRBJ2-1; 12 bases fit TRBD2. CDR3 length: 17 residues. J lost 2 bases, V lost 6 bases, and 8 bases had no gene match. Germline assignment: CDR1 MNHEY and CDR2 SMNVEV (reference sequence). This CDR3 reads CASRGASGRATYNEQFF. The CDR3 region has the DNA TGTGCCAGCAGAGGGGCTAGCGGGAGGGCCACCTACAATGAGCAGTTCTTC.

The V and J genes are TRBV5-1 and TRBJ2-1; D possibly corresponds to TRBD2 (5 bases). Germline V lookup: CDR1 SGHRS, CDR2 YFSETQ. The CDR3 totals 15 residues. Trimming left V 0 bases short and J 7 bases short, with 14 bases between. This CDR3 reads CASSLAGIAGNEQFF. Here the CDR3 DNA reads TGCGCCAGCAGCTTGGCCGGGATTGCGGGTAATGAGCAGTTCTTC.

The chain links TRBV11-2 to TRBJ1-3; the D gene is possibly TRBD1 (6 bases). Germline V lookup: CDR1 SGHAT, CDR2 FQNNGV. This CDR3 region has 14 residues. V was clipped by 6 bases and J by 1 base, with 10 bases between them. DNA of the CDR3: TGTGCCAGCAGACTGCAGGGGTCTGGAAACACCATATATTTT. Translated, it gives CASRLQGSGNTIYF.

This clone is medium-sized by share. V usage is TRBV6-6 and J usage is TRBJ1-1; D uncertain. The V end lost 8 bases, the J end lost 3 bases, and 7 bases lay between the germline ends. Germline CDR1 and CDR2: MNHNY and SVGAGI (reference sequence). The CDR3 has 11 amino acids. The CDR3 here is CASQAYTEAFF. The CDR3 DNA sequence: TGTGCCAGCCAAGCCTACACTGAAGCTTTCTTT.

The chain combines TRBV7-3 with TRBJ2-1; 10 nucleotides match TRBD2. CDR3 length equals 15 residues. The J segment lost 8 bases and the V segment lost 4 bases, leaving 8 bases of the junction unmatched. The germline CDR1 and CDR2 sequences are SGHTA and FQGTGA. CDR3 residues: CASSSTRTSGDEQFF. The CDR3 nucleotides read TGTGCCAGCAGCTCAACGCGGACTAGCGGCGATGAGCAGTTCTTC.

The chain couples TRBV4-1 to TRBJ1-4; D gene ambiguous. V lost 4 bases to trimming and J lost 3 bases, with 9 bases between them. The germline V gene encodes CDR1 MGHRA and CDR2 YSYEKL. This CDR3 region has 14 residues. The CDR3 here is CASSRPTANEKLFF. The CDR3, as DNA: TGCGCCAGCAGCCGCCCAACAGCTAATGAAAAACTGTTTTTT.

This clone was counted a single time. The same CDR3 arises from other DNA sequences in this sample as well. The rearrangement links TRBV19 to TRBJ2-5, with 8 bases lining up with TRBD2. Germline values: CDR1 LNHDA, CDR2 SQIVND (reference sequence). Trimming at V came to 6 bases and at J to 5 bases, leaving 5 bases not matched to a gene. This CDR3 contains 13 residues. The CDR3 nucleotides are TGTGCCAGTAGCACCGGGACTAGGGAGACCCAGTACTTC. Amino acids: CASSTGTRETQYF.

The rearrangement joins TRBV12-5 to TRBJ1-6; 9 bases match TRBD1. Trimming removed 3 bases from V and 9 bases from J; junction bases left unmatched: 6. The CDR3 extends over 15 amino acids. Germline V gene data show CDR1 as LGHNT and CDR2 as FRNRAP. The CDR3: CASGLPQGASSPLHF. CDR3 nucleotides: TGTGCTAGTGGTTTACCACAGGGGGCGAGTTCACCCCTCCACTTT.

The chain uses TRBV28 and TRBJ1-2; D not certain. From germline, CDR1 is MDHEN and CDR2 SYDVKM. V lost 5 bases, J lost 7 bases, and 17 bases lay in between. CDR3 length equals 14 residues. CDR3 region: CASSGGRGRSGYTF. The CDR3 DNA sequence: TGTGCCAGCAGTGGAGGGCGGGGTAGGAGTGGCTACACCTTC.

This chain joins TRBV5-1 and TRBJ2-7; 12 nucleotides agree with TRBD1. This CDR3 spans 16 amino acids. The V gene's germline CDR1 is SGHRS and CDR2 YFSETQ. V gave up 4 bases and J gave up 4 bases; unmatched junction bases: 9. The CDR3: CASSGTGTGGKYEQYF. In DNA form, the CDR3 reads TGCGCCAGCAGCGGAACCGGGACAGGGGGCAAGTACGAGCAGTACTTC.

The J gene is TRBJ1-5, the V gene TRBV7-9; 7 bases fit TRBD1. The CDR3 extends over 17 amino acids. Germline-derived CDR1 and CDR2 are SEHNR and FQNEAQ (reference sequence). V shed 1 base and J 6 bases; nucleotides not matched to a gene: 12. Written as DNA, the CDR3 is TGTGCCAGCAGCTTAGGTGCCGGGACAGCAACTATTCAGCCCCAGCATTTT. The encoded protein is CASSLGAGTATIQPQHF.

This clone has only a few counts. The chain combines TRBV11-2 with TRBJ2-7, with 7 bases identical to TRBD1. J was trimmed by 5 bases and V by 2 bases; bases with no gene match: 6. CDR1 and CDR2 from the germline V gene are SGHAT and FQNNGV. There are 14 residues in the CDR3. The CDR3 loop reads CASSLMTGPHEQYF. The CDR3, as DNA: TGTGCCAGCAGCTTAATGACAGGGCCCCACGAGCAGTACTTC.

The J gene is TRBJ1-3, the V gene TRBV28, with D tentatively TRBD1 (5 bases). V gave up 3 bases and J gave up 1 base, with 10 bases separating them. CDR3 size: 15 residues. From germline, CDR1 is MDHEN and CDR2 SYDVKM. The CDR3 spells CASSLAGTSGNTIYF. The DNA of the CDR3 is TGTGCCAGCAGTTTGGCGGGGACTTCTGGAAACACCATATATTTT.

The J gene is TRBJ2-7, the V gene TRBV2; a weak D match, TRBD2 (6 bases). Germline V CDR1 and CDR2: SNHLY, FYNNEI. V was pared by 1 base and J by 0 bases, with 10 bases between. The CDR3 is made up of 15 amino acids. CDR3 bases: TGTGCCAGCAGTGAAGTTAGCGGCTACTCCTACGAGCAGTACTTC. The encoded protein is CASSEVSGYSYEQYF.

The DNA of the CDR3 is TGCGCCAGCAGCACGGGACTCGATCGGGAGACCCAGTACTTC. Its protein product is CASSTGLDRETQYF. V gene TRBV5-1 combines with J gene TRBJ2-5; perhaps TRBD2 as D (6 bases). The CDR3 extends over 14 amino acids. The V end lost 4 bases, the J end lost 5 bases, and 15 bases lay between the germline ends. The V gene's germline CDR1 is SGHRS and CDR2 YFSETQ.

J is TRBJ2-3 and V is TRBV5-1; D perhaps matches TRBD2 (6 bases). V shed 4 bases and J shed 4 bases, with 19 bases lying between them. CDR1 and CDR2 from the germline V gene are SGHRS and YFSETQ. This CDR3 comprises 16 residues. CDR3 residues: CASSPGGTQVADTQYF. In DNA, the CDR3 is TGCGCCAGCAGCCCGGGCGGGACTCAGGTCGCAGATACGCAGTATTTT.

The chain carries TRBV10-1 and TRBJ1-2; 7 bases line up with TRBD1. The V gene's germline CDR1 is WNHNN and CDR2 SYGVQD (reference sequence). CDR3 size: 14 residues. Unmatched junction bases numbered 5, after V lost 0 bases and J lost 7 bases. CDR3 coding DNA: TGCGCCAGCAGTGAGTCGAGACAGGGTCCTGGCTACACCTTC. As protein: CASSESRQGPGYTF.

The chain combines TRBV7-9 with TRBJ2-3; tentative D call: TRBD2 (6 bases). CDR3 length: 15 amino acids. In germline, CDR1 is SEHNR, CDR2 FQNEAQ (reference sequence). V gave up 5 bases and J gave up 0 bases, with 12 bases separating them. The CDR3: CASSQWGLSTDTQYF. DNA for the CDR3: TGTGCCAGCAGCCAATGGGGACTTAGCACAGATACGCAGTATTTT.

This clone is a singleton in its sample. The chain is built from TRBV9 and TRBJ2-3; D might be TRBD1 (6 bases). Trimming removed 0 bases at V and 4 bases at J, with 9 bases between. This CDR3 region has 14 residues. Germline loops: CDR1 SGDLS, CDR2 YYNGEE. CDR3 loop: CASSVGTAPDTQYF. The CDR3 bases are TGTGCCAGCAGCGTAGGGACAGCCCCAGATACGCAGTATTTT.

This clone was seen once. The sample holds other DNA sequences that translate to the same CDR3. The CDR3 loop is CASSLPSSGANVLTF. CDR3 nucleotide sequence: TGTGCCAGCAGCTTACCTAGCTCTGGGGCCAACGTCCTGACTTTC. V usage is TRBV7-8 and J usage is TRBJ2-6; D remains ambiguous. This CDR3 contains 15 residues. Germline CDR1 is SGHVS and CDR2 is FQNEAQ. V lost 2 bases to trimming and J lost 0 bases, with 5 bases between them. Full variable domain (outside the CDR3, taken from reference TRBV7-8 and TRBJ2-6): GAGVSQSPRYKVAKRGQDVALRCDPISGHVSLFWYQQALGQGPEFLTYFQNEAQLDKSGLPSDRFFAERPEGSVSTLKIQRTQQEDSAVYLCASSLPSSGANVLTFGAGSRLTVL.

V is TRBV27 and J is TRBJ2-2; TRBD1 agrees at 10 bases. There are 17 residues in the CDR3. Germline V gene lookup returns CDR1 MNHEY and CDR2 SMNVEV (reference sequence). Losses at the gene ends were 5 bases for V and 0 bases for J; bases not matched to a gene: 6. CDR3 region: CASSLVGTGANTGELFF. As DNA, the CDR3 is TGTGCCAGCAGTCTTGTTGGGACAGGGGCGAACACCGGGGAGCTGTTTTTT.

This clone was recorded once. The chain has TRBV6-6 and TRBJ2-3; 8 bases match TRBD1. Germline V CDR1 and CDR2: MNHNY, SVGAGI (reference sequence). The CDR3 covers 14 residues. Losses at the gene ends were 5 bases for V and 4 bases for J; bases not matched to a gene: 5. The CDR3 region has the DNA TGTGCCAGCAGTCCGGGACAGGCATCAGATACGCAGTATTTT. Translated: CASSPGQASDTQYF.

The CDR3 nucleotides are TGTGCCAGCAGTCGCCCGGGACTAGCGGGAGGAGATACGCAGTATTTT. It translates to CASSRPGLAGGDTQYF. The chain employs TRBV28 and TRBJ2-3; 15 bases fit TRBD2. J lost 5 bases, V lost 5 bases, and 5 bases had no gene match. This CDR3 has 16 amino acids. Germline V gene lookup returns CDR1 MDHEN and CDR2 SYDVKM.

V usage is TRBV19 and J usage is TRBJ2-7, with 9 bases identical to TRBD1. The germline CDR1 and CDR2 sequences are LNHDA and SQIVND (reference sequence). J gave up 2 bases and V 11 bases, and 13 bases lay outside the gene matches. This CDR3 is 15 amino acids long. DNA of the CDR3: TGTGCCGCAGTCCCCTACGGGACAGGGCCCTACGAGCAGTACTTC. Amino acid sequence: CAAVPYGTGPYEQYF.

The V gene is TRBV7-2, the J gene TRBJ2-7, with a tentative D call TRBD2 (5 bases). V lost 3 bases and J 2 bases, leaving 8 bases between the germline ends. Germline-derived CDR1 and CDR2 are SGHTA and FQGNSA. CDR3 length equals 13 residues. CDR3 nucleotides: TGTGCCAGCAGCTTGGGGAGCACCTACGAGCAGTACTTC. Its translation: CASSLGSTYEQYF.